These 27 T cell receptor beta chains originate from one sample sequenced in a study of T-cell memory formation after mild COVID-19. TCRdb re-derived calls from the 5' RACE reads in MiXCR, one entry per CDR3 protein. The repertoire consists of hundreds of thousands of distinct CDR3 sequences, with 20% to 25% occurring once and the leading ten covering around 9.2%. Sequenced: PBMCs or a T cell subset sorted from them (not recorded which). These receptor sequences come from an adult woman who had mild COVID-19 (a few samples of this study predate the infection). Cell type and time point are not known.

This clonotype was counted at least ten times. This rearrangement joins TRBV29-1 to TRBJ2-7, with D possibly being TRBD1 (8 bases). The V gene lost 7 bases and the J gene lost 3 bases, with 19 bases spanning the gap. The CDR3 sequence is 14 residues long. Germline V gives CDR1 SQVTM, CDR2 ANQGSEA. CDR3 in amino acids: CSGGGGQGNYEQYF. DNA of the CDR3: TGCAGCGGGGGGGGCGGACAGGGAAACTACGAGCAGTACTTC.

The chain recombines TRBV11-1 with TRBJ2-5, with D perhaps matching TRBD1 (6 bases). Trimming removed 5 bases at V and 9 bases at J, with 16 bases between. CDR3 length: 13 residues. Germline values: CDR1 SGHAT, CDR2 FQDESV (reference sequence). The CDR3 spells CASSQTHPGAQYF. CDR3 sequence (DNA): TGTGCCAGCAGCCAGACCCACCCAGGGGCCCAGTACTTC.

V is TRBV6-2 or TRBV6-3 and J is TRBJ2-7; 14 nucleotides align to TRBD2. The trim removed 5 bases at V and 3 bases at J, leaving 3 bases unmatched. The V gene's germline CDR1 is MNHEY and CDR2 SVGEGT. The CDR3 runs 15 residues. CDR3 sequence (DNA): TGTGCCAGCAGTACCGGACTAGCGGGGGGCTACGAGCAGTACTTC. Protein sequence: CASSTGLAGGYEQYF.

This clonotype has only a few counts. This chain joins TRBV20-1 and TRBJ1-1, with D perhaps TRBD1 (6 bases). This CDR3 is built from 13 residues. Germline V gene lookup returns CDR1 DFQATT and CDR2 SNEGSKA (reference sequence). The V and J ends lost 6 bases and 2 bases respectively, with 13 bases between them. This chain's CDR3 is CSAGGHQNTEAFF. The CDR3 DNA reads as TGCAGTGCGGGGGGACATCAAAACACTGAAGCTTTCTTT.

The chain links TRBV27 to TRBJ2-7; 8 nucleotides agree with TRBD1. The V segment lost 5 bases and the J segment 5 bases; nucleotides outside the gene matches: 8. The CDR3 loop spans 14 amino acids. CDR1 MNHEY and CDR2 SMNVEV come from the germline V gene (reference sequence). The CDR3: CASSTGTGVNEQYF. In nucleotides, the CDR3 is TGTGCCAGCAGTACCGGGACAGGTGTAAACGAGCAGTACTTC.

This clonotype was seen a handful of times. The rearrangement links TRBV6-4 to TRBJ1-1; D might be TRBD1 (6 bases). Germline assignment: CDR1 MRHNA and CDR2 SNTAGT. Trimming took 6 bases from V and 5 from J, leaving 22 bases between them. The CDR3 has 16 amino acids. CDR3 protein: CASSDGIQGGRTEAFF. The CDR3 coding sequence is TGTGCCAGCAGCGATGGCATACAGGGAGGAAGAACTGAAGCTTTCTTT.

This clonotype was observed a handful of times. This chain joins TRBV7-2 and TRBJ2-1; 13 bases fit TRBD2. The J segment lost 0 bases and the V segment lost 4 bases, leaving 3 bases of the junction unmatched. In germline, CDR1 is SGHTA, CDR2 FQGNSA. This CDR3 region has 17 residues. Here the CDR3 reads CASSYRTSGSSYNEQFF. The CDR3 DNA reads as TGTGCCAGCAGCTACAGGACTAGCGGGAGCTCCTACAATGAGCAGTTCTTC.

The table lists this clonotype with a few counts. This chain links TRBV29-1 with TRBJ2-1; possibly TRBD2 for D (5 bases). The CDR3 loop spans 11 amino acids. Between the trimmed V and J ends, which lost 4 bases and 9 bases, there was a span of 10 bases. CDR1 and CDR2 from the germline V gene are SQVTM and ANQGSEA. The CDR3 DNA reads as TGCAGCGTTGGAGGGTCTGGTGAGCAGTTCTTC. This gives the protein CSVGGSGEQFF.

The chain couples TRBV5-1 to TRBJ2-7, with 10 nucleotides matching TRBD2. The germline CDR1 and CDR2 sequences are SGHRS and YFSETQ. This CDR3 is 18 amino acids long. V shed 5 bases, J shed 0 bases, and the junction held 14 bases outside the gene matches. CDR3 nucleotides: TGCGCCAGCAGTGCGTGGATTAGCGGGGGGCCTAACTCCTACGAGCAGTACTTC. Translation: CASSAWISGGPNSYEQYF.

The chain combines TRBV5-1 with TRBJ2-1; D gene uncertain. The germline gives CDR1 SGHRS, CDR2 YFSETQ. The CDR3 runs 15 residues. V lost 1 base and J 0 bases, leaving 8 bases between the germline ends. The CDR3 nucleotides read TGCGCCAGCAGCTTGAGCCAAAACTCCTACAATGAGCAGTTCTTC. Residues: CASSLSQNSYNEQFF.

This clonotype has only a few counts. The rearrangement uses TRBV14 and TRBJ2-3; the D is unclear. CDR1 is SGHDN, CDR2 FVKESK, per germline. The V end was cut by 2 bases, the J end by 2 bases, with 11 bases between. CDR3 size: 15 residues. CDR3 residues: CASSQYLGNTDTQYF. For the CDR3, the DNA is TGTGCCAGCAGCCAATACCTAGGAAACACAGATACGCAGTATTTT.

This clonotype has just a few counts. CDR3 nucleotides: TGTGCCAGCAGTCCCAATCTTAGCCGCGCGGGGGTAAGGAATGAGCAGTTCTTC. The encoded protein is CASSPNLSRAGVRNEQFF. The V and J genes are TRBV27 and TRBJ2-1, with 7 positions matching TRBD2. The CDR3 totals 18 residues. V shed 5 bases and J 7 bases; nucleotides not matched to a gene: 20. Germline V gene lookup returns CDR1 MNHEY and CDR2 SMNVEV (reference sequence).

There are many counts of this clonotype. CDR3 bases: TGTGCCAGCAGTGCAGCGGATGCCTACGAGCAGTACTTC. Translating it yields CASSAADAYEQYF. The chain uses TRBV6-2 or TRBV6-3 and TRBJ2-7; weak D call: TRBD2 (5 bases). Germline CDR1 and CDR2: MNHEY and SVGEGT. The V end was cut by 5 bases, the J end by 2 bases, with 10 bases between. CDR3 length: 13 amino acids.

This clonotype was picked up a small number of times. The CDR3 nucleotides are TGTGCCAGTAGTGTAAGGGGACAGATGTCCAATGAGCAGTTCTTC. Amino acids: CASSVRGQMSNEQFF. This chain connects TRBV19 to TRBJ2-1; TRBD1 agrees at 7 bases. The germline V gene has CDR1 LNHDA and CDR2 SQIVND (reference sequence). This CDR3 has 15 amino acids. With 5 bases clipped from V and 6 bases from J, the junction kept 10 bases outside the gene matches.

This sequence joins TRBV5-4 and TRBJ2-5; no clear D gene. The CDR3 runs to 19 residues. Trimming left V 2 bases short and J 7 bases short, with 30 bases between. Germline V gene data show CDR1 as SGHNT and CDR2 as YYREEE (reference sequence). The CDR3 nucleotides read TGTGCCAGCAGCTTTATCTCCAGCTCTGGTGCGTCTCTGCGTGGGACCCAGTACTTC. It yields the protein CASSFISSSGASLRGTQYF.

J is TRBJ2-5 and V is TRBV11-2; no reliable D call. V lost 4 bases, J lost 2 bases, and 11 bases lay in between. Germline V gives CDR1 SGHAT, CDR2 FQNNGV. This CDR3 contains 14 residues. This chain's CDR3 is CASSSQAYQETQYF. CDR3 sequence (DNA): TGTGCCAGCAGCTCTCAGGCGTATCAAGAGACCCAGTACTTC.

The V and J genes are TRBV15 and TRBJ2-7; TRBD1 matches at 9 bases. The V gene end was trimmed by 5 bases and the J gene end by 6 bases; junction bases not matched to a gene: 8. The CDR3 totals 14 residues. Germline-derived CDR1 and CDR2 are LNHNV and YYDKDF (reference sequence). This CDR3 reads CATSYGQGPSEQYF. The CDR3 DNA follows: TGTGCCACCAGCTACGGACAGGGGCCGAGCGAGCAGTACTTC. The full variable domain, its missing parts supplied by reference TRBV15 and TRBJ2-7, is DAMVIQNPRYQVTQFGKPVTLSCSQTLNHNVMYWYQQKSSQAPKLLFHYYDKDFNNEADTPDNFQSRRPNTSFCFLDIRSPGLGDTAMYLCATSYGQGPSEQYFGPGTRLTVT.

This clonotype has a handful of counts. The rearrangement uses TRBV7-9 and TRBJ1-2; unclear D gene. Trimming took 10 bases from V and 4 from J, leaving 25 bases between them. Germline CDR1 SEHNR, CDR2 FQNEAQ (reference sequence). The CDR3 sequence is 16 residues long. The CDR3 DNA reads TGTGCCATCGCGCCCCCCGGCAGGCCTTTGAGCTATGGCTACACCTTC. Amino acid sequence: CAIAPPGRPLSYGYTF.

The V call is TRBV4-2, the J call TRBJ2-3; possibly TRBD2 for D (6 bases). V lost 0 bases and J lost 6, with 13 bases in between. This CDR3 contains 15 residues. Germline V gene data show CDR1 as LGHNA and CDR2 as YNFKEQ. CDR3 amino acids: CASSQDPSVSDTQYF. As DNA, the CDR3 is TGTGCCAGCAGCCAAGATCCTAGCGTGTCGGATACGCAGTATTTT.

J is TRBJ1-5 and V is TRBV6-6, with TRBD1 as a possible D gene (5 bases). Germline V lookup: CDR1 MNHNY, CDR2 SVGAGI (reference sequence). The CDR3 covers 14 residues. V was trimmed by 4 bases and J by 0 bases, leaving 7 bases between them. CDR3 sequence (DNA): TGTGCCAGCAGTTTGGACAATAGCAATCAGCCCCAGCATTTT. Residues: CASSLDNSNQPQHF.

The rearrangement joins TRBV30 to TRBJ2-7; D might be TRBD1 or TRBD2, each matching 5 bases. The CDR3 length is 14 residues. The germline V gene encodes CDR1 GTSNPN and CDR2 SVGIG (reference sequence). Trimming took off 4 bases at V and 4 bases at J, with 17 bases between the two ends. The CDR3 DNA reads TGTGCCTGGAATGGCTTGGACTGGGGGTACGAGCAGTACTTC. It translates to CAWNGLDWGYEQYF.

This sequence joins TRBV11-2 and TRBJ1-2; 8 positions agree with TRBD1. Germline V CDR1 and CDR2: SGHAT, FQNNGV. J gave up 5 bases and V 5 bases, and 7 bases lay outside the gene matches. This CDR3 is built from 14 residues. The CDR3 is CASSADRAVYGYTF. In DNA, the CDR3 is TGTGCCAGCAGCGCGGACAGGGCGGTGTATGGCTACACCTTC.

This clonotype was picked up a small number of times. The V call is TRBV12-3 or TRBV12-4, the J call TRBJ2-1; D possibly corresponds to TRBD1 (6 bases). The V end lost 1 base, the J end lost 15 bases, and 13 bases lay between the germline ends. This CDR3 spans 12 amino acids. CDR3 DNA sequence: TGTGCCAGCAGTTTAGGACAGGCAATGGTGTTCTTC. This codes for CASSLGQAMVFF.

V is TRBV4-1 and J is TRBJ2-3, with TRBD2 identical over 9 bases. The germline V gene has CDR1 MGHRA and CDR2 YSYEKL. This CDR3 has 16 amino acids. V lost 3 bases to trimming and J lost 3 bases; unmatched junction nucleotides: 7. The CDR3, as DNA: TGCGCCAGCAGCCACGAGCGGGGGGCGGGTACAGATACGCAGTATTTT. As protein: CASSHERGAGTDTQYF.

J is TRBJ1-1 and V is TRBV11-2, with D uncertain. Germline V gene lookup returns CDR1 SGHAT and CDR2 FQNNGV. CDR3 size: 15 residues. Deletions cut 1 base from V and 0 bases from J, with 9 bases between. Written as DNA, the CDR3 is TGTGCCAGCAGCTTAGTCCCAAGACTGAACACTGAAGCTTTCTTT. This sequence encodes CASSLVPRLNTEAFF.

This clonotype was seen many times. The V and J genes are TRBV27 and TRBJ2-1, with 11 bases that match TRBD2. The CDR3 consists of 15 residues. J gave up 6 bases and V 5 bases, and 6 bases lay outside the gene matches. Germline CDR1 MNHEY, CDR2 SMNVEV (reference sequence). CDR3 loop: CASSPRLAGRNEQFF. The CDR3 DNA follows: TGTGCCAGCAGTCCCCGACTAGCGGGGCGCAATGAGCAGTTCTTC.

The rearrangement uses TRBV29-1 and TRBJ2-3; D ambiguous. CDR3 length: 17 amino acids. Trimming left V 0 bases short and J 4 bases short, with 20 bases between. Per the germline V gene, CDR1 is SQVTM and CDR2 is ANQGSEA. The CDR3 region is CSVEDRPGRYGSDTQYF. CDR3 sequence (DNA): TGCAGCGTTGAAGATCGCCCCGGTCGGTACGGTTCAGATACGCAGTATTTT.